These 5 T cell receptor beta chains share one sample of origin, sequenced in a study of blood T cell repertoires in COVID-19. Only in-frame clones appear in the TCRdb table, and some are missing; sequencing was by immunoSEQ multiplex PCR. This sample has fewer than 250,000 clones; about 83% occur once, and the top ten carry 2% to 3%. The sequencing input was peripheral blood. All receptors derive from a woman aged 40 to 50 with active or convalescent COVID-19.

The genes are TRBV28 and TRBJ1-3, with 7 bases fitting TRBD1. After removal of 7 bases from V and 2 bases from J, the junction contained 8 bases not matched to a gene. CDR1 and CDR2 (germline): MDHEN, SYDVKM. The CDR3 is made up of 15 amino acids. CDR3 nucleotide sequence: TGTGCCAGCACCCCTTTGGGACAGACTGGAAACACCATATATTTT. Translation: CASTPLGQTGNTIYF.

The V gene is TRBV5-4, the J gene TRBJ2-7, with 7 bases that match TRBD1. This CDR3 contains 14 residues. J gave up 7 bases and V 2 bases, and 9 bases lay outside the gene matches. CDR1 SGHNT and CDR2 YYREEE come from the germline V gene (reference sequence). This chain's CDR3 is CASSFPTGSREQYF. The CDR3 nucleotides are TGTGCCAGCAGCTTCCCGACAGGGTCTCGGGAGCAGTACTTC.

This chain joins TRBV3-1 (or the pseudogene TRBV3-2) and TRBJ1-2; D call uncertain. Trimming cost V 3 bases and J 1 base, with 6 bases left between them. This CDR3 spans 13 amino acids. In germline, CDR1 is LGHDT, CDR2 YNNKEL (reference sequence). CDR3 DNA sequence: TGTGCCAGCAGCCAGGGCCTTAACTATGGCTACACCTTC. This codes for CASSQGLNYGYTF.

The chain is built from TRBV10-3 and TRBJ2-7; a weak D match, TRBD1 (6 bases). CDR1 and CDR2 from the germline V gene are ENHRY and SYGVKD. V lost 10 bases and J lost 3, with 10 bases in between. The CDR3 consists of 11 residues. CDR3 residues: CATSGVYEQYF. DNA of the CDR3: TGTGCCACCTCAGGGGTCTACGAGCAGTACTTC.

The chain joins TRBV18 to TRBJ1-2, with 10 bases identical to TRBD1. Germline V CDR1 and CDR2: KGHSH, LQKENI. Unmatched junction bases numbered 10, after V lost 3 bases and J lost 3 bases. The CDR3 loop spans 17 amino acids. The CDR3 DNA reads as TGTGCCAGCTCACCGGGTTTGGGGACAGGGGAAGACTATGGCTACACCTTC. Protein: CASSPGLGTGEDYGYTF.